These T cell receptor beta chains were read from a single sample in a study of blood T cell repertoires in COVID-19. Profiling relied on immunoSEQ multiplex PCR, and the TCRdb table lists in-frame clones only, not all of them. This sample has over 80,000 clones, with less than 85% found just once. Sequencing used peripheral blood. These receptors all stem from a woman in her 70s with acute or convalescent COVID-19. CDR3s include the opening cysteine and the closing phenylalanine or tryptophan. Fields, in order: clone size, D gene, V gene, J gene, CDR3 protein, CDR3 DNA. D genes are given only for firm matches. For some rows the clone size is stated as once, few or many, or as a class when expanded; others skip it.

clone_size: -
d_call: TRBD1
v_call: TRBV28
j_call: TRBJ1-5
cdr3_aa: CASSSTGGTGHQPQHF
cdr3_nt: TGTGCCAGCAGCTCAACCGGCGGGACAGGGCATCAGCCCCAGCATTTT

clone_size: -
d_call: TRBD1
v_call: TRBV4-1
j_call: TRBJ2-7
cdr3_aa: CASSQDQGASSYEQYF
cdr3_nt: TGCGCCAGCAGCCAAGATCAGGGGGCCAGCTCCTACGAGCAGTACTTC

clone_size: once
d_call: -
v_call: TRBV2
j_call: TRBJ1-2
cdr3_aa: CASNRDVNYGYTF
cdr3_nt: TGTGCCAGCAACAGGGATGTAAACTATGGCTACACCTTC

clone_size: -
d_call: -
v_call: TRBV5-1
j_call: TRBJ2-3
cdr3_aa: CASSLDSTSTDTQYF
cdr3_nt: TGCGCCAGCAGCTTGGACTCAACTAGCACAGATACGCAGTATTTT

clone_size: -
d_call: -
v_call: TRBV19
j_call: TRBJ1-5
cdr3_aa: CASSMTRDFKNQPQHF
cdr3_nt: TGTGCCAGTAGTATGACCAGGGATTTTAAAAATCAGCCCCAGCATTTT

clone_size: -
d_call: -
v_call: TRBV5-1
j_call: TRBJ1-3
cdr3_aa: CASSLVSSGNTIYF
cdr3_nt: TGCGCCAGCAGCTTGGTGAGCTCTGGAAACACCATATATTTT

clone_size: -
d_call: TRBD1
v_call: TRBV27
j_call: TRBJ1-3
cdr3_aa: CASSPGQIGNTIYF
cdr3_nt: TGTGCCAGCAGTCCGGGACAGATCGGAAACACCATATATTTT

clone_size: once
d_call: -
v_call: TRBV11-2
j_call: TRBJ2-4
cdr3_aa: CASRAIRYGKNIQYF
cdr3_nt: TGTGCCAGCCGAGCGATTAGATACGGCAAAAACATTCAGTACTTC

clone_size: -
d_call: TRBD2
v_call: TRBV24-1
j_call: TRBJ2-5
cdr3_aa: CATSLAGSQETQYF
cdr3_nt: TGTGCCACCAGTTTAGCGGGATCCCAAGAGACCCAGTACTTC

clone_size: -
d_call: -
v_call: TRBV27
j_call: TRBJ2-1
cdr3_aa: CASSFGLAGPNEQFF
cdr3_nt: TGTGCCAGCAGTTTTGGGCTAGCCGGGCCTAATGAGCAGTTCTTC

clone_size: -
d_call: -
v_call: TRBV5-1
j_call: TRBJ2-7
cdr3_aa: CASSFGPGDYEQYF
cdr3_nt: TGCGCCAGCAGCTTCGGACCAGGGGACTACGAGCAGTACTTC

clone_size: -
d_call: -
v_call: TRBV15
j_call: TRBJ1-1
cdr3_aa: CATSRDYGNTEAFF
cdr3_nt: TGTGCCACCAGCAGAGATTACGGGAACACTGAAGCTTTCTTT

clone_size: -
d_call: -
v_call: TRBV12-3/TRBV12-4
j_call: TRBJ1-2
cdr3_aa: CASSTGGGYTF
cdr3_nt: TGTGCCAGCAGTACAGGTGGTGGCTACACCTTC

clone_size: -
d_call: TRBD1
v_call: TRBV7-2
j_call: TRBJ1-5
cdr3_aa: CASKPGQGQGQPQHF
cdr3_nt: TGTGCCAGCAAACCGGGACAGGGGCAAGGGCAGCCCCAGCATTTT

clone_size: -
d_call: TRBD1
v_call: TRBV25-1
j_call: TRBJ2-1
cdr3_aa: CASSGDRAYNEQFF
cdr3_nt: TGTGCCAGCAGTGGGGACAGGGCCTACAATGAGCAGTTCTTC

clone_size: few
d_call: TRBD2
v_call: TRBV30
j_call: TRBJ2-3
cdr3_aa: CAWSVGSGGPRTDTQYF
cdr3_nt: TGTGCCTGGAGTGTTGGGAGCGGGGGGCCACGCACAGATACGCAGTATTTT

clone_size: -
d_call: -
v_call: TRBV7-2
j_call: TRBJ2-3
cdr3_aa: CASSLDPSTDTQYF
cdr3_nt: TGTGCCAGCAGCTTAGATCCTAGCACAGATACGCAGTATTTT

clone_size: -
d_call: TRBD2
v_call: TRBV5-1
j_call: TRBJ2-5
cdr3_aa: CASSAGLGGETQYF
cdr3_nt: TGCGCCAGCAGCGCGGGACTAGGAGGAGAGACCCAGTACTTC

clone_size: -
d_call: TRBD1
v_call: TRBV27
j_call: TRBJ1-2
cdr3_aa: CASSKGQGVSYGYTF
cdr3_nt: TGTGCCAGCAGTAAGGGACAGGGGGTCAGCTATGGCTACACCTTC

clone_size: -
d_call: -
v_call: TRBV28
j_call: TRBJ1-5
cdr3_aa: CASSLQGYHQPQHF
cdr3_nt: TGTGCCAGCAGTCTTCAGGGGTATCATCAGCCCCAGCATTTT

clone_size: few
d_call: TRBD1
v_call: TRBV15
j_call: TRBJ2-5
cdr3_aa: CATSRAGTGGLETQYF
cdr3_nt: TGTGCCACCAGCAGAGCAGGAACAGGGGGATTGGAGACCCAGTACTTC

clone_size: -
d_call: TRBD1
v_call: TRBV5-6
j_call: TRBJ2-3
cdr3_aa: CASSLDRPGDTQYF
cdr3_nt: TGTGCCAGCAGCCTGGACAGGCCAGGGGATACGCAGTATTTT

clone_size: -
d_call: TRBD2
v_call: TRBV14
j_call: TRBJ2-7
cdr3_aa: CASSHRTSGRTYEQYF
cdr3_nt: TGTGCCAGCAGCCACCGGACTAGCGGGAGAACCTACGAGCAGTACTTC

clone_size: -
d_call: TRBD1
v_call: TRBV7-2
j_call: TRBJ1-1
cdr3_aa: CASSRRQGNEAFF
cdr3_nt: TGTGCCAGCAGCCGGCGACAGGGGAATGAAGCTTTCTTT

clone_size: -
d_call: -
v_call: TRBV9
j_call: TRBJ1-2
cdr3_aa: CASSVLQGGSYGYTF
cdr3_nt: TGTGCCAGCAGCGTACTTCAGGGAGGGTCCTATGGCTACACCTTC

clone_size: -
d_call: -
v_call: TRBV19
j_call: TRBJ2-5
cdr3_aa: CAITGLLETQYF
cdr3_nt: TGTGCCATTACGGGACTTCTGGAGACCCAGTACTTC

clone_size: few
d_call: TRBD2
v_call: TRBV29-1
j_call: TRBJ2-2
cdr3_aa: CSGREGTGELFF
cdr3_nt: TGCAGCGGGCGGGAGGGCACCGGGGAGCTGTTTTTT

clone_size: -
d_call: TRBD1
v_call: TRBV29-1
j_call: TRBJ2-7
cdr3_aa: CSVARGTGGLNEQYF
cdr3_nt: TGCAGCGTTGCCCGTGGGACAGGGGGCTTAAACGAGCAGTACTTC

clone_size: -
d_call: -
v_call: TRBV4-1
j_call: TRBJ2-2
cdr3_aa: CASSQDHISGFSNTGELFF
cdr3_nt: TGCGCCAGCAGCCAAGACCATATCTCGGGGTTTAGCAACACCGGGGAGCTGTTTTTT

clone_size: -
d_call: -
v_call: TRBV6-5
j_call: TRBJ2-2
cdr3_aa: CASTQGGRLTGELFF
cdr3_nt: TGTGCCAGCACCCAAGGGGGTAGGCTCACCGGGGAGCTGTTTTTT

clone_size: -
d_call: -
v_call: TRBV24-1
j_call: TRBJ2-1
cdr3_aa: CATPMGSGERTYNEQFF
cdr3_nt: TGTGCCACCCCAATGGGTAGCGGCGAGCGTACCTACAATGAGCAGTTCTTC

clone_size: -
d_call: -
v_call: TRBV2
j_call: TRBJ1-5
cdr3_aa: CASRGLSGGNQPQHF
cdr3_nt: TGTGCCAGCAGGGGACTCTCTGGGGGCAATCAGCCCCAGCATTTT

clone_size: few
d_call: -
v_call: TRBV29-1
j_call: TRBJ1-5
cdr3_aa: CSVGQGYNQPQHF
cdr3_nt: TGCAGCGTTGGGCAGGGGTACAATCAGCCCCAGCATTTT

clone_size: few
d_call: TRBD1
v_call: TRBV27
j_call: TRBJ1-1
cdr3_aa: CASSLSASGGIHTEAFF
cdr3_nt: TGTGCCAGCAGTTTATCAGCGTCAGGGGGCATTCACACTGAAGCTTTCTTT

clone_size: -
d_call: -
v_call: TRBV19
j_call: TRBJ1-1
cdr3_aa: CASTKYMNTEAFF
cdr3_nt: TGTGCCAGTACTAAATATATGAACACTGAAGCTTTCTTT

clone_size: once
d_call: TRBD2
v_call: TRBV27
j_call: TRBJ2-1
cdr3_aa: CASSLTSGGANEQFF
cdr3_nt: TGTGCCAGCAGTTTGACTAGCGGGGGGGCAAATGAGCAGTTCTTC

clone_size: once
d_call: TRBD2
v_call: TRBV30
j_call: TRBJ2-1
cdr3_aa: CAWRDGGGRWNNEQFF
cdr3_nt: TGTGCCTGGAGGGATGGCGGCGGGAGATGGAACAATGAGCAGTTCTTC

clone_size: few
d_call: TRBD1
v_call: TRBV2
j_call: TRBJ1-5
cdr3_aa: CASSERGTGRNQPQHF
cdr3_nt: TGTGCCAGCAGTGAGAGAGGGACAGGGCGCAATCAGCCCCAGCATTTT

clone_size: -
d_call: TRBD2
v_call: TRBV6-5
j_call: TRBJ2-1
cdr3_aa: CASSLAGWDNEQFF
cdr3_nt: TGTGCCAGCAGCCTAGCGGGGTGGGACAATGAGCAGTTCTTC

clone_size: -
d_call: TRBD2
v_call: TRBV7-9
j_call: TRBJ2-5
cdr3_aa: CASSMRPPGLAGGPHQETQYF
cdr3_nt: TGTGCCAGCAGCATGCGCCCACCCGGGCTAGCGGGGGGGCCACACCAAGAGACCCAGTACTTC

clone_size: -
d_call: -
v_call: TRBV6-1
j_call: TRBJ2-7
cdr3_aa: CASSSEGSGLYEQYF
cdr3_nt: TGTGCCAGCAGTTCCGAAGGTAGCGGACTCTACGAGCAGTACTTC

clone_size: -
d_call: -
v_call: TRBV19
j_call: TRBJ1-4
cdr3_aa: CASSIGTPGEKLFF
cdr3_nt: TGTGCCAGTAGTATTGGAACACCGGGGGAAAAACTGTTTTTT

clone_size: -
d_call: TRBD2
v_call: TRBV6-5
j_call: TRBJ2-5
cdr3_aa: CASSGLAEYQETQYF
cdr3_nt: TGTGCCAGCAGCGGACTAGCGGAGTACCAAGAGACCCAGTACTTC

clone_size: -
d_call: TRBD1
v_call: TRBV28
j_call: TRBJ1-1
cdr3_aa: CASRGQGNTEAFF
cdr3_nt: TGTGCCAGCAGGGGACAGGGGAACACTGAAGCTTTCTTT

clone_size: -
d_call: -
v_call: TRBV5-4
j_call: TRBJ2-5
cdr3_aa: CASSLGRRKETQYF
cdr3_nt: TGTGCCAGCAGCTTGGGCCGCAGGAAAGAGACCCAGTACTTC